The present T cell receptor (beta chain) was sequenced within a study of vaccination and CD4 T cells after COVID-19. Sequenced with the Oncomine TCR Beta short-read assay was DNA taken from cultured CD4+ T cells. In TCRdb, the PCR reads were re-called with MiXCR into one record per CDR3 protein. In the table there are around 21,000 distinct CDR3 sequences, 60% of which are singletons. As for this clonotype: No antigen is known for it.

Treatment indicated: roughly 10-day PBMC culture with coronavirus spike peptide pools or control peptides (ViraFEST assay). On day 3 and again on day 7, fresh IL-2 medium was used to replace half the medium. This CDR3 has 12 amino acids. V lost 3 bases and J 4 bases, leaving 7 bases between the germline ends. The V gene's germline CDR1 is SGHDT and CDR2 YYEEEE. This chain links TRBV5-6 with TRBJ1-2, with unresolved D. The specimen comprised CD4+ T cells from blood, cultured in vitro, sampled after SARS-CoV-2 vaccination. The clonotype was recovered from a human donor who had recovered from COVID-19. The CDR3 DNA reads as TGTGCCAGCAGCTCGCATCTCTATGGCTACACCTTC. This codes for CASSSHLYGYTF.